The subject of this entry is one T cell receptor (beta chain). Its antigen is currently unknown. The germline CDR1 and CDR2 sequences are LNHNV and YYDKDF (reference sequence). This CDR3 comprises 11 residues. The V end lost 5 bases, the J end lost 10 bases, and 9 bases lay between the germline ends. It was genomic DNA that served as the template for profiling TCR beta VDJ and CDR3. One entry per CDR3 protein results from TCRdb running MiXCR on the reads. The table shows more than 250,000 distinct CDR3 sequences, with approximately 55% occurring only once. The sample is drawn from a study of CD8+CD57+ T cells in acquired aplastic anemia. The overall study: The study obtained an average of approximately 2.9 ug of DNA from sorted CD4+ and CD8+ cells. Broader study findings: Controls and patients did not differ significantly in CD8+ Simpson's diversity. Patients and controls shared 25 to 30 CD8+ CDR3 sequences.

Material for sequencing was sorted CD4+, CD8+, or CD8+CD57+ T cells (not recorded which) from PBMCs. The V and J genes are TRBV15 and TRBJ2-1; D is uncertain. This clonotype originated in a human donor with severe aplastic anemia or a healthy control (not recorded which). In DNA, the CDR3 is TGTGCCACCAGCGCCCACCAGGAGCAGTTCTTC. Its protein product is CATSAHQEQFF. Together with reference TRBV15 and TRBJ2-1, the CDR3 gives the full variable domain: DAMVIQNPRYQVTQFGKPVTLSCSQTLNHNVMYWYQQKSSQAPKLLFHYYDKDFNNEADTPDNFQSRRPNTSFCFLDIRSPGLGDTAMYLCATSAHQEQFFGPGTRLTVL.